These 16 T cell receptor beta chains were sequenced from one sample in a study of long-term antiretroviral therapy in people with HIV. Running of the v3.0 immunoSEQ assay took place at survey level. Only in-frame clones appear in the TCRdb table, and some are missing; sequencing was by immunoSEQ multiplex PCR. The top ten hold 3.5% of the sample, which has about 21,000 clones, around 90% seen once. The starting material was unsorted PBMCs, obtained 2.3 years after starting antiretroviral therapy. All receptors come from a man in his sixties with HIV.

The chain recombines TRBV10-3 with TRBJ1-5; 10 bases fit TRBD1. Germline loops: CDR1 ENHRY, CDR2 SYGVKD. Trimming removed 7 bases from V and 7 bases from J; junction bases left unmatched: 7. This CDR3 spans 14 amino acids. The CDR3 nucleotides are TGTGCCATCACTCAGGACAGGGGGGTCCAGCCCCAGCATTTT. It is translated as CAITQDRGVQPQHF.

V and J are TRBV10-1 and TRBJ1-1, with a weak D call TRBD1 (5 bases). The CDR3 is 13 amino acids. V shed 6 bases and J shed 3 bases, with 11 bases lying between them. Germline V CDR1 and CDR2: WNHNN, SYGVQD (reference sequence). The CDR3 loop reads CASRAGLYTEAFF. In DNA form, the CDR3 reads TGCGCCAGCAGAGCGGGGCTCTACACTGAAGCTTTCTTT.

The chain has TRBV5-4 and TRBJ2-7; 14 nucleotides align to TRBD2. Germline-derived CDR1 and CDR2 are SGHNT and YYREEE (reference sequence). Losses at the gene ends were 5 bases for V and 9 bases for J; bases not matched to a gene: 7. CDR3 length: 14 residues. The CDR3 nucleotides read TGTGCCAGCAGAACGGGACTAGCGGGGGAAACGCAGTACTTC. It is translated as CASRTGLAGETQYF.

V usage is TRBV5-1 and J usage is TRBJ2-3; D not resolved. Germline V CDR1 and CDR2: SGHRS, YFSETQ. Trimming removed 4 bases at V and 1 base at J, with 10 bases between. The CDR3 is 14 amino acids. The CDR3 spells CASSEVSRTDTQYF. CDR3 nucleotide sequence: TGCGCCAGCAGCGAGGTCAGTCGCACAGATACGCAGTATTTT.

The V call is TRBV27, the J call TRBJ2-3, with TRBD2 matching over 11 bases. Per germline, CDR1 MNHEY and CDR2 SMNVEV (reference sequence). After removal of 5 bases from V and 1 base from J, the junction contained 11 bases not matched to a gene. The CDR3 is 18 residues long. CDR3 region: CASSVVAGGFPGTDTQYF. The CDR3 coding sequence is TGTGCCAGCAGTGTAGTAGCGGGAGGGTTCCCCGGCACAGATACGCAGTATTTT.

The chain links TRBV9 to TRBJ2-2; 10 bases align to TRBD1. Trimming removed 4 bases from V and 3 bases from J; junction bases left unmatched: 3. The CDR3 is made up of 15 amino acids. In germline, CDR1 is SGDLS, CDR2 YYNGEE. The CDR3 spells CASSTGTGDTGELFF. For the CDR3, the DNA is TGTGCCAGCAGCACGGGGACAGGGGACACCGGGGAGCTGTTTTTT.

V gene TRBV12-5 combines with J gene TRBJ1-1; TRBD1 might be the D (5 bases). Trimming pared 2 bases from V and 8 bases from J, leaving 15 bases between. Germline CDR1 is LGHNT and CDR2 is FRNRAP. CDR3 size: 14 residues. CDR3 amino acids: CASGLTGGEQEAFF. The CDR3 nucleotides are TGTGCTAGTGGTTTGACGGGGGGGGAGCAAGAAGCTTTCTTT. The full variable domain, in which reference TRBV12-5 and TRBJ1-1 provide the parts outside the CDR3, is DARVTQTPRHKVTEMGQEVTMRCQPILGHNTVFWYRQTMMQGLELLAYFRNRAPLDDSGMPKDRFSAEMPDATLATLKIQPSEPRDSAVYFCASGLTGGEQEAFFGQGTRLTVV.

The chain recombines TRBV19 with TRBJ2-5, with TRBD2 as a possible D gene (6 bases). V was shortened by 3 bases and J by 2 bases, with 10 bases between the two germline ends. From germline, CDR1 is LNHDA and CDR2 SQIVND (reference sequence). This CDR3 is 14 amino acids long. The CDR3 bases are TGTGCCAGTAGTATCGGAGGGGCTCAAGAGACCCAGTACTTC. This gives the protein CASSIGGAQETQYF.

This clone was recorded only once. CDR3 sequence reads: CASSRQGVKETQYF. The CDR3 region has the DNA TGTGCCAGCAGTCGTCAGGGAGTGAAGGAGACCCAGTACTTC. The chain uses TRBV6-5 and TRBJ2-5, with D perhaps TRBD1 or TRBD2 (5 bases each). The CDR3 is 14 amino acids. Germline CDR1 reads MNHEY; CDR2 reads SVGAGI. The germline V and J ends were trimmed by 5 bases and 5 bases, with 15 bases remaining between them.

The chain couples TRBV5-1 to TRBJ1-1; D uncertain. The CDR3 has 15 amino acids. V dropped 1 base and J dropped 2 bases, with 12 bases sitting between them. Per the germline V gene, CDR1 is SGHRS and CDR2 is YFSETQ. CDR3 in amino acids: CASSLTLGENTEAFF. CDR3 nucleotide sequence: TGCGCCAGCAGCTTGACCCTTGGGGAAAACACTGAAGCTTTCTTT.

The genes are TRBV5-4 and TRBJ2-3, with 10 positions matching TRBD1. V lost 4 bases, J lost 0 bases, and 5 bases stayed unmatched. The CDR3 is 16 residues long. Per germline, CDR1 SGHNT and CDR2 YYREEE (reference sequence). The CDR3 DNA is TGTGCCAGCAGCCATTGGGACAGGGGAAGCACAGATACGCAGTATTTT. Encoded protein: CASSHWDRGSTDTQYF.

This chain uses TRBV5-1 with TRBJ1-2; tentatively, D is TRBD1 (5 bases). Per the germline V gene, CDR1 is SGHRS and CDR2 is YFSETQ. This CDR3 has 15 amino acids. The V gene lost 1 base and the J gene lost 2 bases, with 12 bases spanning the gap. CDR3 nucleotide sequence: TGCGCCAGCAGCTTGAATTGGTCAGGGAACTATGGCTACACCTTC. This encodes CASSLNWSGNYGYTF. Full variable domain (missing parts from reference TRBV5-1 and TRBJ1-2): KAGVTQTPRYLIKTRGQQVTLSCSPISGHRSVSWYQQTPGQGLQFLFEYFSETQRNKGNFPGRFSGRQFSNSRSEMNVSTLELGDSALYLCASSLNWSGNYGYTFGSGTRLTVV.

This clone was detected once. This rearrangement joins TRBV27 to TRBJ2-3; the D is unclear. CDR3 length equals 11 residues. V was clipped by 5 bases and J by 3 bases, with 3 bases between them. Germline V gives CDR1 MNHEY, CDR2 SMNVEV (reference sequence). In nucleotides, the CDR3 is TGTGCCAGCAGTGCTACAGATACGCAGTATTTT. Translated, it gives CASSATDTQYF.

V usage is TRBV19 and J usage is TRBJ2-3; TRBD1 is a possible D gene (6 bases). The CDR3 runs to 15 residues. V was shortened by 6 bases and J by 0 bases, with 13 bases between the two germline ends. Per the germline V gene, CDR1 is LNHDA and CDR2 is SQIVND (reference sequence). The CDR3 is CASRRTGTSTDTQYF. The CDR3, as DNA: TGTGCCAGTAGGAGGACCGGGACAAGCACAGATACGCAGTATTTT.

V gene TRBV7-3 combines with J gene TRBJ1-4; the D gene is possibly TRBD1 (5 bases). The CDR3 is made up of 13 amino acids. V dropped 5 bases and J dropped 7 bases, with 11 bases sitting between them. Germline V gene lookup returns CDR1 SGHTA and CDR2 FQGTGA. The CDR3 sequence: CASSLGPTEKLFF. For the CDR3, the DNA is TGTGCCAGCAGCCTGGGACCTACTGAAAAACTGTTTTTT.

This sequence joins TRBV10-1 and TRBJ2-2; tentative D call: TRBD2 (7 bases). V was shortened by 3 bases and J by 3 bases, with 14 bases between the two germline ends. This CDR3 contains 16 residues. The V gene's germline CDR1 is WNHNN and CDR2 SYGVQD (reference sequence). CDR3 DNA sequence: TGCGCCAGCAGTGACCCGGGGGGCCTTTACACCGGGGAGCTGTTTTTT. This translates into CASSDPGGLYTGELFF.